A single TCR beta chain is shown here with its context. V shed 3 bases, J shed 1 base, and the junction held 4 bases outside the gene matches. From germline, CDR1 is ENHRY and CDR2 SYGVKD. This CDR3 is built from 16 residues. Here immunoSEQ multiplex PCR was the method, and the copy in TCRdb shows in-frame clones only, minus some. The data contain around 70,000 clones, roughly 77% of them singletons. This sample was included in a study of blood T cell repertoires in COVID-19. Overall study context: The United States, Italy and Spain were the sources of the acute and convalescent COVID-19 samples. The analysed material was cDNA or gDNA that came from T cells, B-cell-depleted T cells, or PBMCs.

The chain uses TRBV10-3 and TRBJ1-5; TRBD1 agrees at 9 bases. The clonotype was recovered from a human donor in a cohort sampled during active COVID-19. The source material was peripheral blood. Written as DNA, the CDR3 is TGTGCCATCAGTGACGACAGGGGGACAAGCAATCAGCCCCAGCATTTT. Translating gives CAISDDRGTSNQPQHF.